Listed below are T cell receptor beta chains from one sample, sequenced in a study of blood T cells in healthy people across ages. TCRdb used MiXCR to reprocess the 5' RACE reads, holding one entry per CDR3 protein. The sample has some 370,000 distinct CDR3 sequences; approximately 51% are singletons. Sequences were obtained from blood. These receptors came from a man between 60 and 70 years old in good health. CDR3s include the opening cysteine and the closing phenylalanine or tryptophan. D genes are given only for firm matches. Clone size is given for some rows only: seen once, a few or many times, or a class if the clone is expanded.

cdr3_aa: CASSSDRATEAFF
cdr3_nt: TGTGCCAGCAGCTCAGACAGAGCCACTGAAGCTTTCTTT
j_call: TRBJ1-1
clone_size: few
d_call: NA
v_call: TRBV7-2

cdr3_aa: CASSSLGGALQETQYF
cdr3_nt: TGTGCCAGCAGCTCCCTAGGGGGGGCCCTCCAAGAGACCCAGTACTTC
j_call: TRBJ2-5
clone_size: once
d_call: NA
v_call: TRBV7-9

cdr3_aa: CASTRQGYGYTF
cdr3_nt: TGTGCCAGCACCCGACAGGGGTATGGCTACACCTTC
j_call: TRBJ1-2
clone_size: once
d_call: TRBD1
v_call: TRBV12-3/TRBV12-4

cdr3_aa: CASSLGTSGGGMETQYF
cdr3_nt: TGTGCCAGCAGCTTGGGGACTAGCGGGGGGGGTATGGAGACCCAGTACTTC
j_call: TRBJ2-5
clone_size: many
d_call: TRBD2
v_call: TRBV11-2

cdr3_aa: CASSPSGTRDTQYF
cdr3_nt: TGTGCCAGCAGCCCTAGCGGGACCCGGGATACGCAGTATTTT
j_call: TRBJ2-3
clone_size: few
d_call: TRBD2
v_call: TRBV25-1

cdr3_aa: CASSPGTSPTDTQYF
cdr3_nt: TGTGCCAGCTCACCAGGGACTAGTCCTACAGATACGCAGTATTTT
j_call: TRBJ2-3
clone_size: NA
d_call: TRBD2
v_call: TRBV18

cdr3_aa: CSLGADQETQYF
cdr3_nt: TGCAGTCTCGGGGCCGACCAAGAGACCCAGTACTTC
j_call: TRBJ2-5
clone_size: NA
d_call: NA
v_call: TRBV20-1

cdr3_aa: CASSLRGLAGTDTQYF
cdr3_nt: TGTGCCAGCAGCCTCCGCGGACTAGCGGGCACAGATACGCAGTATTTT
j_call: TRBJ2-3
clone_size: few
d_call: TRBD2
v_call: TRBV6-2/TRBV6-3

cdr3_aa: CSAVPGTGVFEQYF
cdr3_nt: TGCAGTGCTGTCCCCGGGACAGGGGTGTTCGAGCAGTACTTC
j_call: TRBJ2-7
clone_size: NA
d_call: TRBD1
v_call: TRBV20-1

cdr3_aa: CASSVGPGGDREQYF
cdr3_nt: TGTGCCAGCAGCGTAGGCCCGGGAGGGGACCGCGAGCAGTACTTC
j_call: TRBJ2-7
clone_size: few
d_call: TRBD2
v_call: TRBV9

cdr3_aa: CASSLTNNYGYTF
cdr3_nt: TGTGCCAGCAGCCTCACAAATAACTATGGCTACACCTTC
j_call: TRBJ1-2
clone_size: NA
d_call: NA
v_call: TRBV28

cdr3_aa: CASSLGEGYTF
cdr3_nt: TGTGCCAGCAGTTTAGGGGAAGGCTACACCTTC
j_call: TRBJ1-2
clone_size: NA
d_call: NA
v_call: TRBV6-5

cdr3_aa: CASRLRETYYNEQFF
cdr3_nt: TGTGCCAGCAGATTACGGGAGACCTACTACAATGAGCAGTTCTTC
j_call: TRBJ2-1
clone_size: NA
d_call: NA
v_call: TRBV12-3/TRBV12-4

cdr3_aa: CASSSPGGAPRHNEQFF
cdr3_nt: TGTGCCAGCAGCTCCCCCGGGGGGGCACCTAGACACAATGAGCAGTTCTTC
j_call: TRBJ2-1
clone_size: many
d_call: TRBD2
v_call: TRBV6-1

cdr3_aa: CSVGQGARNEQYF
cdr3_nt: TGCAGCGTTGGACAGGGGGCGCGTAACGAGCAGTACTTC
j_call: TRBJ2-7
clone_size: NA
d_call: TRBD1
v_call: TRBV29-1

cdr3_aa: CASRRTSLTYEQYF
cdr3_nt: TGTGCCAGCAGGAGGACAAGCCTTACCTACGAGCAGTACTTC
j_call: TRBJ2-7
clone_size: many
d_call: NA
v_call: TRBV6-6

cdr3_aa: CASSLAKGLAAYEQYF
cdr3_nt: TGCGCCAGCAGCCTCGCCAAGGGGCTAGCGGCTTACGAGCAGTACTTC
j_call: TRBJ2-7
clone_size: NA
d_call: TRBD2
v_call: TRBV4-1

cdr3_aa: CASSHPQGRETQYF
cdr3_nt: TGTGCCAGCAGCCACCCCCAGGGGCGAGAGACCCAGTACTTC
j_call: TRBJ2-5
clone_size: NA
d_call: NA
v_call: TRBV3-1

cdr3_aa: CASRSDGNEQFF
cdr3_nt: TGTGCCAGCAGGTCTGACGGCAATGAGCAGTTCTTC
j_call: TRBJ2-1
clone_size: NA
d_call: NA
v_call: TRBV7-9

cdr3_aa: CASSPSGGKQETQYF
cdr3_nt: TGTGCCAGCAGCCCGAGCGGGGGGAAACAAGAGACCCAGTACTTC
j_call: TRBJ2-5
clone_size: few
d_call: TRBD2
v_call: TRBV7-3

cdr3_aa: CASSLDRYRYEQYF
cdr3_nt: TGTGCCAGCAGCTTAGACAGGTACCGCTACGAGCAGTACTTC
j_call: TRBJ2-7
clone_size: NA
d_call: NA
v_call: TRBV11-2

cdr3_aa: CASSLARSGEAFF
cdr3_nt: TGTGCCAGCAGCTTAGCGCGTTCGGGGGAGGCTTTCTTT
j_call: TRBJ1-1
clone_size: NA
d_call: NA
v_call: TRBV7-2

cdr3_aa: CASSQLLAAEQYF
cdr3_nt: TGTGCCAGCAGCCAACTTCTAGCTGCCGAGCAGTACTTC
j_call: TRBJ2-7
clone_size: NA
d_call: NA
v_call: TRBV3-1

cdr3_aa: CSAGTGENYGYTF
cdr3_nt: TGCAGCGCCGGGACAGGAGAAAACTATGGCTACACCTTC
j_call: TRBJ1-2
clone_size: NA
d_call: TRBD1
v_call: TRBV29-1

cdr3_aa: CASSPTPIYEQYF
cdr3_nt: TGTGCCAGCAGCCCGACCCCGATCTACGAGCAGTACTTC
j_call: TRBJ2-7
clone_size: many
d_call: NA
v_call: TRBV9

cdr3_aa: CATSDPQGSDEQYF
cdr3_nt: TGTGCCACCAGTGATCCACAGGGGTCGGACGAGCAGTACTTC
j_call: TRBJ2-7
clone_size: many
d_call: TRBD1
v_call: TRBV24-1

cdr3_aa: CSAVRGRNGQFF
cdr3_nt: TGCAGCGCCGTCAGGGGCAGGAATGGGCAGTTCTTC
j_call: TRBJ2-1
clone_size: NA
d_call: NA
v_call: TRBV29-1

cdr3_aa: CASNQGASWAYEQYF
cdr3_nt: TGTGCCAGCAACCAAGGGGCTAGTTGGGCCTACGAGCAGTACTTC
j_call: TRBJ2-7
clone_size: NA
d_call: NA
v_call: TRBV3-1

cdr3_aa: CSASSGSGGPRETQYF
cdr3_nt: TGCAGTGCTAGTTCTGGTAGCGGGGGGCCGCGAGAGACCCAGTACTTC
j_call: TRBJ2-5
clone_size: once
d_call: TRBD2
v_call: TRBV20-1

cdr3_aa: CASRPTGRGSGYNEQFF
cdr3_nt: TGTGCCAGCAGACCGACAGGCCGCGGTTCGGGATACAATGAGCAGTTCTTC
j_call: TRBJ2-1
clone_size: NA
d_call: NA
v_call: TRBV6-1

cdr3_aa: CSATTGGRHGYTF
cdr3_nt: TGCAGTGCTACGACAGGGGGTAGACATGGCTACACCTTC
j_call: TRBJ1-2
clone_size: few
d_call: TRBD1
v_call: TRBV20-1

cdr3_aa: CASTLIGAEETQYF
cdr3_nt: TGTGCCAGCACCCTAATAGGGGCGGAAGAGACCCAGTACTTC
j_call: TRBJ2-5
clone_size: many
d_call: NA
v_call: TRBV28

cdr3_aa: CSARDYTGPYGYTF
cdr3_nt: TGCAGTGCTAGAGATTACACAGGGCCCTATGGCTACACCTTC
j_call: TRBJ1-2
clone_size: few
d_call: NA
v_call: TRBV20-1

cdr3_aa: CASSLWGFSYNEQFF
cdr3_nt: TGTGCCAGCAGTCTATGGGGGTTCTCCTACAATGAGCAGTTCTTC
j_call: TRBJ2-1
clone_size: NA
d_call: NA
v_call: TRBV7-3

cdr3_aa: CASSLNARSSYEQYF
cdr3_nt: TGTGCCAGCAGCTTAAATGCGCGGAGCTCCTACGAGCAGTACTTC
j_call: TRBJ2-7
clone_size: NA
d_call: NA
v_call: TRBV7-2

cdr3_aa: CSAPQPGQGLNEQFF
cdr3_nt: TGCAGTGCGCCCCAACCGGGACAGGGTTTGAATGAGCAGTTCTTC
j_call: TRBJ2-1
clone_size: many
d_call: TRBD1
v_call: TRBV20-1

cdr3_aa: CASSQEVGQWYEQYF
cdr3_nt: TGCGCCAGCAGCCAAGAAGTAGGACAGTGGTACGAGCAGTACTTC
j_call: TRBJ2-7
clone_size: NA
d_call: NA
v_call: TRBV4-1

cdr3_aa: CASSESGRSQETQYF
cdr3_nt: TGCGCCAGCAGTGAGTCAGGGCGTTCCCAAGAGACCCAGTACTTC
j_call: TRBJ2-5
clone_size: NA
d_call: NA
v_call: TRBV10-2

cdr3_aa: CSFSLWDNEQFF
cdr3_nt: TGCAGCTTCTCTCTATGGGACAATGAGCAGTTCTTC
j_call: TRBJ2-1
clone_size: NA
d_call: NA
v_call: TRBV29-1

cdr3_aa: CASSPLGRFGSYEQYF
cdr3_nt: TGTGCCAGCTCACCCCTGGGAAGGTTTGGCTCCTACGAGCAGTACTTC
j_call: TRBJ2-7
clone_size: NA
d_call: NA
v_call: TRBV18

cdr3_aa: CSGRGLAALNEQFF
cdr3_nt: TGCAGTGGACGAGGACTAGCGGCACTCAATGAGCAGTTCTTC
j_call: TRBJ2-1
clone_size: NA
d_call: TRBD2
v_call: TRBV20-1

cdr3_aa: CSADTSGGGDTQYF
cdr3_nt: TGCAGTGCTGATACTAGCGGTGGGGGAGATACGCAGTATTTT
j_call: TRBJ2-3
clone_size: NA
d_call: TRBD2
v_call: TRBV20-1

cdr3_aa: CSAQSSQWGQETQYF
cdr3_nt: TGCAGTGCTCAAAGCAGTCAGTGGGGCCAAGAGACCCAGTACTTC
j_call: TRBJ2-5
clone_size: NA
d_call: NA
v_call: TRBV20-1

cdr3_aa: CSAAPTGEQYF
cdr3_nt: TGCAGTGCCGCCCCCACGGGTGAGCAGTACTTC
j_call: TRBJ2-5
clone_size: NA
d_call: NA
v_call: TRBV20-1

cdr3_aa: CASSLTGREQYF
cdr3_nt: TGTGCCAGCAGCCTGACAGGTCGCGAGCAGTACTTC
j_call: TRBJ2-7
clone_size: few
d_call: NA
v_call: TRBV11-3

cdr3_aa: CSARGEGPGGEQYF
cdr3_nt: TGCAGTGCTAGAGGAGAGGGGCCAGGGGGTGAGCAGTACTTC
j_call: TRBJ2-7
clone_size: NA
d_call: TRBD1
v_call: TRBV20-1

cdr3_aa: CASSLALGSPYEQYF
cdr3_nt: TGTGCCAGCAGCTTGGCCCTGGGGAGCCCCTACGAGCAGTACTTC
j_call: TRBJ2-7
clone_size: NA
d_call: NA
v_call: TRBV7-2

cdr3_aa: CSARRAGTSGRWGSYNEQYF
cdr3_nt: TGCAGTGCTAGAAGAGCCGGGACTAGCGGGAGATGGGGCTCCTACAATGAGCAGTACTTC
j_call: TRBJ2-7
clone_size: few
d_call: TRBD2
v_call: TRBV20-1

cdr3_aa: CASSMVWGGSSYNEQYF
cdr3_nt: TGTGCCAGCAGTATGGTTTGGGGCGGGAGCTCCTACAATGAGCAGTACTTC
j_call: TRBJ2-7
clone_size: NA
d_call: TRBD2
v_call: TRBV27

cdr3_aa: CASSLAGGRTSPYEQYF
cdr3_nt: TGTGCCAGCAGTTTAGCGGGAGGGCGTACATCCCCCTACGAGCAGTACTTC
j_call: TRBJ2-7
clone_size: NA
d_call: TRBD2
v_call: TRBV12-3/TRBV12-4

cdr3_aa: CASSFLGQGGTDTQYF
cdr3_nt: TGTGCCAGCAGTTTCCTGGGACAGGGAGGCACAGATACGCAGTATTTT
j_call: TRBJ2-3
clone_size: NA
d_call: TRBD1
v_call: TRBV12-3/TRBV12-4

cdr3_aa: CASSPPRTSSAGVGTQYF
cdr3_nt: TGTGCCAGCAGCCCTCCTAGGACCTCCAGTGCGGGCGTAGGTACGCAGTATTTT
j_call: TRBJ2-3
clone_size: NA
d_call: NA
v_call: TRBV11-1

cdr3_aa: CSVDLRSRQAQYEQYF
cdr3_nt: TGCAGTGTCGACTTAAGGTCCCGCCAGGCACAGTACGAGCAGTACTTC
j_call: TRBJ2-7
clone_size: NA
d_call: NA
v_call: TRBV20-1